Below, 7 T cell receptor beta chains from the same sample are listed, as sequenced in a study of OX40 agonist ivuxolimab in advanced cancers. Using immunoSEQ multiplex PCR, the repertoire was profiled, and TCRdb retains in-frame clones only, with some absent. The sample gives approximately 60,000 clones, 81% of which show up once; 1% is in the top ten. Sequencing used CD4+ or CD8+ T cells sorted from blood, obtained in a trial of the OX40 agonist ivuxolimab. The receptors here all came from an adult with an advanced solid tumor such as melanoma, head and neck, liver or kidney cancer.

The chain carries TRBV5-8 and TRBJ1-5, with unresolved D. There are 16 residues in the CDR3. With 2 bases removed from V and 5 bases from J, the gap between germline ends came to 17 bases. CDR1 is SGHTS and CDR2 is YDEGEE in the germline V gene. The CDR3 region has the DNA TGTGCCAGCAGCTTCCCCACGGGCGCGATCGATCAGCCCCAGCATTTT. Translation: CASSFPTGAIDQPQHF.

This clone was observed a handful of times. The J gene is TRBJ1-5, the V gene TRBV5-1; D is unclear. Trimming removed 0 bases from V and 6 bases from J, with 13 bases in between. Germline V gene data show CDR1 as SGHRS and CDR2 as YFSETQ. The CDR3 contains 15 residues. DNA for the CDR3: TGCGCCAGCAGCTTGGTTCCGGGGAATCGTCAGCCCCAGCATTTT. This codes for CASSLVPGNRQPQHF.

This chain links TRBV9 with TRBJ1-1; TRBD1 matches 8 bases. The length of the CDR3 is 15 residues. V dropped 0 bases and J dropped 4; count of bases not matched to a gene: 5. Germline V gene sequence: CDR1 SGDLS, CDR2 YYNGEE. This CDR3 reads CASSVGSTGGTEAFF. The CDR3 nucleotides are TGTGCCAGCAGCGTAGGCAGCACAGGGGGCACTGAAGCTTTCTTT.

A remark on this clone: At one boundary the junction diverges from the germline segment, which might be a read error. V gene TRBV7-9 combines with J gene TRBJ1-3; D ambiguous. Germline CDR1 is SEHNR and CDR2 is FQNEAQ (reference sequence). The CDR3 consists of 12 residues. CDR3 bases: TGTGCCAGCAGCCAAGACCTAGTTGCGGCGGATTTT. The encoded protein is CASSQDLVAADF.

The V gene is TRBV18, the J gene TRBJ1-6; D might be TRBD1 (5 bases). The germline V and J ends were trimmed by 4 bases and 8 bases, with 15 bases remaining between them. The germline gives CDR1 KGHSH, CDR2 LQKENI. The CDR3 is 15 residues long. In DNA, the CDR3 is TGTGCCAGCTCACAAGAGGGACGGTCCTATTCACCCCTCCACTTT. It codes for CASSQEGRSYSPLHF.

The CDR3 loop reads CASSVGRGSNQPQHF. The CDR3, as DNA: TGTGCCAGCAGCGTCGGCAGGGGCTCAAATCAGCCCCAGCATTTT. V is TRBV9 and J is TRBJ1-5; D might be TRBD1 (6 bases). Germline V gene lookup returns CDR1 SGDLS and CDR2 YYNGEE. Trimming removed 2 bases at V and 4 bases at J, with 13 bases between. The CDR3 length is 15 residues.

CDR3 in DNA: TGCGCCAGCAGCCATTACGCGGGGGGGCCTACTGGGGCCAACGTCCTGACTTTC. This gives the protein CASSHYAGGPTGANVLTF. This chain joins TRBV4-1 and TRBJ2-6; 9 bases are shared with TRBD2. The V and J ends lost 3 bases and 2 bases, in that order; junction bases with no gene match: 8. Per germline, CDR1 MGHRA and CDR2 YSYEKL. The CDR3 length is 18 residues.